The present entry profiles one T cell receptor (beta chain) with its context. The CDR3 has 12 residues. Trimming removed 2 bases at V and 8 bases at J, with 9 bases between. Germline V lookup: CDR1 LNHNV, CDR2 YYDKDF (reference sequence). This sample is part of a study of blood T cell repertoires in COVID-19. Study-wide background: Acute and convalescent COVID-19 samples came from the United States, Italy and Spain. T cells, B-cell-depleted T cells, or PBMCs provided the cDNA or gDNA that served as material.

Source study methods: Cell counts per sample came from amplifying reference gene primers. The assay was immunoSEQ multiplex PCR, and TCRdb's table has in-frame clones only and misses some. The V and J calls and clone size are taken from that table; D and trimming were inferred from the DNA. The table shows approximately 290,000 clones, with 80% to 85% occurring only once. The specimen was peripheral blood. The genes are TRBV15 and TRBJ1-2, with D perhaps matching TRBD1 (6 bases). This clonotype was obtained from a person aged 70 to 80 with COVID-19, enrolled during active disease. CDR3 loop: CATSRQGWGYTF. Here the CDR3 DNA reads TGTGCCACCAGCAGACAGGGGTGGGGCTACACCTTC.